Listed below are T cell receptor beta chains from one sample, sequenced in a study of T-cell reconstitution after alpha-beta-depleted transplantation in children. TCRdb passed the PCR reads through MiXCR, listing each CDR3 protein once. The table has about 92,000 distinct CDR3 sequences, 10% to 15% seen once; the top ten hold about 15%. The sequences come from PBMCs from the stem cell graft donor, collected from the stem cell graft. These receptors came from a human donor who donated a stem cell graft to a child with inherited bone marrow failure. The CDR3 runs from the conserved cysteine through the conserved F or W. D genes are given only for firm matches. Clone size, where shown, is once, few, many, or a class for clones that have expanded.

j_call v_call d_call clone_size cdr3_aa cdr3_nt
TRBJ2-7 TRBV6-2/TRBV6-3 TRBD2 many CASTGLAGMYEQYF TGTGCCAGCACTGGACTAGCGGGGATGTACGAGCAGTACTTC
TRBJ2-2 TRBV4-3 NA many CASSQEPRAGELFF TGCGCCAGCAGCCAAGAACCTAGGGCCGGGGAGCTGTTTTTT
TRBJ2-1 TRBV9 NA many CASSPSWGEQFF TGTGCCAGCAGCCCAAGCTGGGGGGAGCAGTTCTTC
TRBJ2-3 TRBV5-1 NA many CASSQRTSSTDTQYF TGCGCCAGCAGCCAAAGGACCTCTAGCACAGATACGCAGTATTTT
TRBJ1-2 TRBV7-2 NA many CASSLQLGRSYGYTF TGTGCCAGCAGCTTACAGCTCGGGCGCAGCTATGGCTACACCTTC
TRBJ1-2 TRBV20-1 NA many CSAREAPDYGYTF TGCAGTGCTAGAGAAGCGCCAGACTATGGCTACACCTTC
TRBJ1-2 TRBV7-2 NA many CASSLTEWSNYGYTF TGTGCCAGCAGCTTGACAGAGTGGAGTAACTATGGCTACACCTTC
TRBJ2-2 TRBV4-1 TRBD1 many CASSQFPGQGSAGELFF TGCGCCAGCAGCCAGTTTCCGGGACAGGGTTCGGCCGGGGAGCTGTTTTTT
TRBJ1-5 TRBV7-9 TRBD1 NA CASSLGQGVASNQPQHF TGTGCCAGCAGCTTAGGGCAGGGGGTCGCAAGCAATCAGCCCCAGCATTTT
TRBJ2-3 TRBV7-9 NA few CASSFPRTDTQYF TGTGCCAGCAGCTTCCCTCGGACAGATACGCAGTATTTT
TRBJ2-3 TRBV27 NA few CASSWTVESTDTQYF TGTGCCAGCAGTTGGACAGTCGAGAGCACAGATACGCAGTATTTT
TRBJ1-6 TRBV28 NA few CASTLKSAIDNSPLHF TGTGCCAGCACCCTCAAATCTGCCATCGATAATTCACCCCTCCACTTT
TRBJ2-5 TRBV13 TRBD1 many CASRGQGVETQYF TGTGCCAGCAGGGGACAGGGTGTCGAGACCCAGTACTTC
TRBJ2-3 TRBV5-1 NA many CASSPTSPSTDTQYF TGCGCCAGCAGCCCAACTAGCCCGAGCACAGATACGCAGTATTTT
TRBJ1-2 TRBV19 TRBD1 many CASSEDRAYGYTF TGTGCCAGTAGTGAAGACAGGGCCTATGGCTACACCTTC
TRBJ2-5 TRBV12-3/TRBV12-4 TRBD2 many CASSSTSGSLGGAQYF TGTGCCAGCAGTTCGACTAGCGGGAGCCTCGGGGGGGCCCAGTACTTC
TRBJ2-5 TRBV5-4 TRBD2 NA CASSYASGVEETQYF TGTGCCAGCAGCTACGCCAGCGGGGTGGAAGAGACCCAGTACTTC
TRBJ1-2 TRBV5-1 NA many CASSLGEGDGYTF TGCGCCAGCAGCTTGGGAGAAGGGGACGGCTACACCTTC
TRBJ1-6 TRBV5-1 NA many CASSFSAVSSYNSPLHF TGCGCCAGCAGCTTCTCGGCGGTGAGCTCCTATAATTCACCCCTCCACTTT
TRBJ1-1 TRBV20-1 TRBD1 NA CSARQGLTEAFF TGCAGTGCGCGACAGGGGCTCACTGAAGCTTTCTTT
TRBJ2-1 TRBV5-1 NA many CASSLTNNEQFF TGCGCCAGTTCCCTCACTAACAATGAGCAGTTCTTC
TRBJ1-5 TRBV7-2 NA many CASSLAGGNEPQHF TGTGCCAGCAGCTTAGCTGGGGGAAATGAGCCCCAGCATTTT